A single sample is the source of the 32 T cell receptor beta chains below, sequenced in a study of blood T cell repertoires in COVID-19. Method: immunoSEQ multiplex PCR; TCRdb's copy keeps in-frame clones and lacks some. The sample lists some 70,000 clones; around 90% were seen once. Sequences were obtained from peripheral blood. The receptors were gathered from a human donor with active COVID-19. The donor label of this sample is uncertain.

The rearrangement links TRBV24-1 to TRBJ2-1; D perhaps matches TRBD1 (5 bases). The CDR3 loop spans 16 amino acids. The V end was cut by 2 bases, the J end by 9 bases, with 19 bases between. Germline V CDR1 and CDR2: KGHDR, SFDVKD. The CDR3 here is CATSDSPLIPGFEQFF. For the CDR3, the DNA is TGTGCCACCAGTGATTCCCCACTAATACCAGGGTTTGAGCAGTTCTTC.

The V and J genes are TRBV7-2 and TRBJ1-3; no clear D. Trimming stripped 4 bases from V and 1 base from J, with 8 bases between. The length of the CDR3 is 14 residues. Germline V lookup: CDR1 SGHTA, CDR2 FQGNSA. The CDR3 here is CASSSGLSGNTIYF. The CDR3 DNA follows: TGTGCCAGCAGCTCCGGTTTATCTGGAAACACCATATATTTT.

The chain employs TRBV10-1 and TRBJ2-1; 9 positions agree with TRBD2. Trimming took 2 bases from V and 7 from J; bases not matched to a gene: 6. The CDR3 totals 15 residues. Germline lookup yields CDR1 WNHNN and CDR2 SYGVQD (reference sequence). The CDR3 DNA follows: TGCGCCAGCAGTGAGGCCCTAGCGGGGAGGAATGAGCAGTTCTTC. Translating it yields CASSEALAGRNEQFF.

V is TRBV7-2 and J is TRBJ2-7; 7 positions match TRBD1. Germline V lookup: CDR1 SGHTA, CDR2 FQGNSA. CDR3 length equals 15 residues. Unmatched junction bases numbered 9, after V lost 5 bases and J lost 2 bases. The CDR3 protein is CASSQTGAGTYEQYF. DNA for the CDR3: TGTGCCAGCAGCCAAACAGGGGCAGGGACCTACGAGCAGTACTTC. Supplemented by reference TRBV7-2 and TRBJ2-7, the full variable domain reads GAGVSQSPSNKVTEKGKDVELRCDPISGHTALYWYRQSLGQGLEFLIYFQGNSAPDKSGLPSDRFSAERTGGSVSTLTIQRTQQEDSAVYLCASSQTGAGTYEQYFGPGTRLTVT.

The CDR3 region is CASSWDRVSGTEAFF. In nucleotides, the CDR3 is TGTGCCAGCAGCTGGGACAGGGTCTCGGGGACTGAAGCTTTCTTT. The chain combines TRBV7-8 with TRBJ1-1, with TRBD1 matching 9 bases. The CDR3 is 15 residues long. Germline V gene data show CDR1 as SGHVS and CDR2 as FQNEAQ. V lost 4 bases, J lost 5 bases, and 8 bases stayed unmatched. Based on the CDR3 plus reference TRBV7-8 and TRBJ1-1, the full variable domain is GAGVSQSPRYKVAKRGQDVALRCDPISGHVSLFWYQQALGQGPEFLTYFQNEAQLDKSGLPSDRFFAERPEGSVSTLKIQRTQQEDSAVYLCASSWDRVSGTEAFFGQGTRLTVV.

This clone was seen more than once but under ten times. The chain couples TRBV19 to TRBJ2-3, with 8 bases identical to TRBD1. The CDR3 runs 17 residues. V lost 5 bases, J lost 2 bases, and 12 bases stayed unmatched. Germline V gene sequence: CDR1 LNHDA, CDR2 SQIVND (reference sequence). DNA for the CDR3: TGTGCCAGTAGTGCCCGGGACAGGTCCTCGTACACAGATACGCAGTATTTT. The encoded protein is CASSARDRSSYTDTQYF.

The chain uses TRBV28 and TRBJ1-2; D is uncertain. Germline CDR1 and CDR2: MDHEN and SYDVKM. The CDR3 length is 13 residues. Trimming left V 7 bases short and J 4 bases short, with 13 bases between. CDR3 region: CASTSGVAYGYTF. In DNA form, the CDR3 reads TGTGCCAGCACCTCCGGGGTGGCCTATGGCTACACCTTC.

V gene TRBV20-1 combines with J gene TRBJ2-5; a weak D match, TRBD1 (5 bases). This CDR3 has 13 amino acids. CDR1 DFQATT and CDR2 SNEGSKA come from the germline V gene (reference sequence). Deletions cut 3 bases from V and 4 bases from J, with 12 bases between. Here the CDR3 DNA reads TGCAGTGCTAGTGCCGGACAAGGAGAGACCCAGTACTTC. Its protein product is CSASAGQGETQYF.

The chain has TRBV5-5 and TRBJ2-7; D not resolved. Per germline, CDR1 SGHKS and CDR2 YYEKEE (reference sequence). The CDR3 consists of 13 residues. The ends were cut back, 1 base at V and 0 bases at J, with 5 bases in the middle. As DNA, the CDR3 is TGTGCCAGCAGCTTGTACACCTCCTACGAGCAGTACTTC. Translation: CASSLYTSYEQYF.

In DNA, the CDR3 is TGTGCCAGCAGTTCAGCGGGGTTCGATTATGGCTACACCTTC. Residues: CASSSAGFDYGYTF. V usage is TRBV28 and J usage is TRBJ1-2; no reliable D call. The germline CDR1 and CDR2 sequences are MDHEN and SYDVKM. This CDR3 comprises 14 residues. V was shortened by 4 bases and J by 5 bases, with 14 bases between the two germline ends.

The chain joins TRBV18 to TRBJ2-1; 10 nucleotides align to TRBD2. Looked up from germline, CDR1 is KGHSH and CDR2 is LQKENI. The CDR3 loop spans 15 amino acids. V dropped 5 bases and J dropped 3; count of bases not matched to a gene: 4. The CDR3 nucleotides are TGTGCCAGCTCAGCTGGACTAGCGGACTACAATGAGCAGTTCTTC. Amino acids: CASSAGLADYNEQFF.

The chain recombines TRBV30 with TRBJ1-5; D not resolved. The germline V gene encodes CDR1 GTSNPN and CDR2 SVGIG (reference sequence). The ends were cut back, 2 bases at V and 5 bases at J, with 10 bases in the middle. The CDR3 has 13 amino acids. As DNA, the CDR3 is TGTGCCTGGAGTCGGAGCGGAGATCAGCCCCAGCATTTT. As protein: CAWSRSGDQPQHF.

V usage is TRBV6-5 and J usage is TRBJ1-5; D call uncertain. The CDR3 contains 15 residues. Germline lookup yields CDR1 MNHEY and CDR2 SVGAGI. Trimming removed 3 bases at V and 1 base at J, with 10 bases between. The CDR3 sequence is CASSYSGSSNQPQHF. Here the CDR3 DNA reads TGTGCCAGCAGTTATAGCGGGTCCAGCAATCAGCCCCAGCATTTT.

The rearrangement uses TRBV12-3 or TRBV12-4 and TRBJ1-2, with 7 bases that match TRBD1. The CDR3 consists of 13 residues. The ends lost 5 bases at V and 7 bases at J; junction bases unmatched: 7. The DNA for the CDR3 is TGTGCCAGCAGTGCTGGGACAGAGGGTGGCTACACCTTC. It encodes CASSAGTEGGYTF.

The chain uses TRBV6-5 and TRBJ2-7; TRBD1 might be the D (6 bases). Germline loops: CDR1 MNHEY, CDR2 SVGAGI. The germline V and J ends were trimmed by 6 bases and 0 bases, with 15 bases remaining between them. The CDR3 has 15 amino acids. CDR3 sequence (DNA): TGTGCCAGCAGACCCCCAGGGGCCCGCTCCTACGAGCAGTACTTC. Its translation is CASRPPGARSYEQYF.

The gene calls are TRBV21-1 and TRBJ1-5; the table gives TRBD1 as D, unverified against the DNA. TRBV21-1 is given as a pseudogene. The CDR3 totals 15 residues. CDR3 amino acids: CASSATRGFNQPQHF. CDR3 in DNA: TGTGCCAGCAGCGCCACCAGGGGTTTCAATCAGCCCCAGCATTTT.

The J gene is TRBJ2-2, the V gene TRBV27; TRBD2 matches 8 bases. This CDR3 contains 13 residues. Per germline, CDR1 MNHEY and CDR2 SMNVEV (reference sequence). Unmatched junction bases numbered 5, after V lost 7 bases and J lost 7 bases. In DNA, the CDR3 is TGTGCCAGCAAAGCGGGAGCGAGCGGGGAGCTGTTTTTT. Protein: CASKAGASGELFF.

CDR3 nucleotide sequence: TGTGCCAGCAGCTTGGGACTAGCGGGAGGGCCGGGGGAGACCCAGTACTTC. This translates into CASSLGLAGGPGETQYF. The J gene is TRBJ2-5, the V gene TRBV7-2; TRBD2 matches at 16 bases. Germline V lookup: CDR1 SGHTA, CDR2 FQGNSA. The junction had 6 bases not matched to a gene; V was cut back by 3 bases and J by 5 bases. This CDR3 is 17 amino acids long.

V usage is TRBV10-1 and J usage is TRBJ2-2, with unresolved D. The CDR3 covers 13 residues. The ends were cut back, 6 bases at V and 3 bases at J, with 8 bases in the middle. The germline gives CDR1 WNHNN, CDR2 SYGVQD (reference sequence). CDR3 residues: CASRAVDTGELFF. The DNA of the CDR3 is TGCGCCAGCAGGGCCGTGGACACCGGGGAGCTGTTTTTT.

The chain uses TRBV7-9 and TRBJ2-1; weak D call: TRBD2 (6 bases). Germline V gene sequence: CDR1 SEHNR, CDR2 FQNEAQ (reference sequence). The CDR3 covers 17 residues. Trimming took off 1 base at V and 2 bases at J, with 15 bases between the two ends. CDR3 sequence reads: CASSLGGVLGPYNEQFF. CDR3 sequence (DNA): TGTGCCAGCAGCTTAGGGGGGGTCCTGGGCCCCTACAATGAGCAGTTCTTC.

V is TRBV10-2 and J is TRBJ1-2; weak D call: TRBD1 (5 bases). The CDR3 contains 12 residues. V lost 3 bases, J lost 8 bases, and 10 bases lay in between. Germline CDR1 WSHSY, CDR2 SAAADI. The CDR3 loop is CASSEVGLGYTF. The CDR3 nucleotides read TGCGCCAGCAGTGAAGTGGGGCTCGGCTACACCTTC.

V and J are TRBV28 and TRBJ2-3; 16 nucleotides agree with TRBD2. V dropped 5 bases and J dropped 4; count of bases not matched to a gene: 6. This CDR3 contains 17 residues. Germline CDR1 MDHEN, CDR2 SYDVKM. CDR3 in amino acids: CASSTGTSGRAADTQYF. In DNA form, the CDR3 reads TGTGCCAGCAGTACCGGGACTAGCGGGAGGGCAGCAGATACGCAGTATTTT.

This chain links TRBV4-3 with TRBJ2-1; D might be TRBD2 (5 bases). The germline gives CDR1 LGHNA, CDR2 YSLEER. This CDR3 comprises 16 residues. Trimming removed 4 bases at V and 5 bases at J, with 18 bases between. CDR3 region: CASSPRTLNGHNEQFF. CDR3 nucleotides: TGCGCCAGCAGCCCAAGGACTCTCAACGGGCACAATGAGCAGTTCTTC.

The chain couples TRBV7-2 to TRBJ2-5; D is perhaps TRBD1 (6 bases). Trimming took 5 bases from V and 5 from J, leaving 12 bases between them. The CDR3 runs to 13 residues. Germline-derived CDR1 and CDR2 are SGHTA and FQGNSA. The CDR3 DNA sequence: TGTGCCAGCAGCCCACGCCAGGGGGAGACCCAGTACTTC. It is translated as CASSPRQGETQYF.

This chain joins TRBV28 and TRBJ1-1; 7 bases match TRBD1. J gave up 1 base and V 6 bases, and 8 bases lay outside the gene matches. The CDR3 has 15 residues. Germline V lookup: CDR1 MDHEN, CDR2 SYDVKM. This CDR3 is CASRLPRQGNTEAFF. The DNA for the CDR3 is TGTGCCAGCAGACTCCCCCGACAGGGGAACACTGAAGCTTTCTTT.

This chain joins TRBV7-2 and TRBJ2-7; D might be TRBD1 (6 bases). Trimming cost V 4 bases and J 2 bases, with 15 bases left between them. The germline V gene encodes CDR1 SGHTA and CDR2 FQGNSA. The CDR3 extends over 15 amino acids. CDR3 coding DNA: TGTGCCAGCAGCTCTGGATCGGGACAAGCCTACGAGCAGTACTTC. Translation: CASSSGSGQAYEQYF.

This chain uses TRBV19 with TRBJ2-3; TRBD1 matches 10 bases. This CDR3 spans 14 amino acids. Germline CDR1 is LNHDA and CDR2 is SQIVND (reference sequence). With 4 bases clipped from V and 7 bases from J, the junction kept 5 bases outside the gene matches. In nucleotides, the CDR3 is TGTGCCAGTAGTAACCGACAGGGGGCAAATACGCAGTATTTT. This translates into CASSNRQGANTQYF.

V is TRBV11-2 and J is TRBJ2-2; perhaps TRBD1 as D (6 bases). V dropped 5 bases and J dropped 5 bases, with 18 bases sitting between them. The CDR3 is 16 residues long. The germline gives CDR1 SGHAT, CDR2 FQNNGV. DNA of the CDR3: TGTGCCAGCAGCGAACAGGGAAATTACGTGACCGGGGAGCTGTTTTTT. Its translation is CASSEQGNYVTGELFF.

The chain joins TRBV29-1 to TRBJ1-4; D is uncertain. CDR3 length equals 13 residues. Between the trimmed V and J ends, which lost 6 bases and 3 bases, there was a span of 11 bases. CDR1 and CDR2 from the germline V gene are SQVTM and ANQGSEA. This CDR3 reads CSVALRPNEKLFF. Written as DNA, the CDR3 is TGCAGCGTAGCACTGAGGCCTAATGAAAAACTGTTTTTT.

This clone has only a few counts. The chain combines TRBV25-1 with TRBJ1-6; D is ambiguous. Germline CDR1 MGHDK, CDR2 SYGVNS. The CDR3 runs 13 residues. V lost 1 base to trimming and J lost 7 bases, with 5 bases between them. CDR3 coding DNA: TGTGCCAGCAGTGAATTGGCCAATTCACCCCTCCACTTT. It specifies CASSELANSPLHF.

In its sample, this clone was seen once. The chain joins TRBV24-1 to TRBJ2-2; perhaps TRBD2 as D (6 bases). V lost 5 bases to trimming and J lost 5 bases, with 11 bases between them. This CDR3 is 14 amino acids long. Germline V lookup: CDR1 KGHDR, CDR2 SFDVKD. The CDR3 is CATSAGAGTGELFF. In nucleotides, the CDR3 is TGTGCCACCAGTGCCGGGGCGGGAACCGGGGAGCTGTTTTTT.

V is TRBV5-1 and J is TRBJ2-7; no firm D call. V gave up 0 bases and J gave up 2 bases, with 9 bases separating them. This CDR3 spans 14 amino acids. CDR1 and CDR2 from the germline V gene are SGHRS and YFSETQ. Written as DNA, the CDR3 is TGCGCCAGCAGCTTGGTAGTAGGAGCCTACGAGCAGTACTTC. Translation gives CASSLVVGAYEQYF.